This T cell receptor (beta chain) was identified in a study of response to subunit inactivated influenza vaccine. The study, taken as a whole, reports: The authors offered the suggestion that each seasonal influenza vaccination recruits few new T cells.

V lost 8 bases to trimming and J lost 2 bases, with 13 bases between them. CDR1 is KGHSH and CDR2 is LQKENI in the germline V gene. CDR3 size: 14 residues. One entry per CDR3 protein, called by TCRdb with MiXCR from the RT-PCR reads. The sample has 500,000 to 600,000 distinct CDR3 sequences, about 11% seen once. There are a few counts of this clonotype. Its antigen is unidentified. The sequencing used PBMCs from blood, collected on the day of vaccination. The V call is TRBV18, the J call TRBJ2-1; D is uncertain. The sequence came from a man between 45 and 60 years old who received an inactivated influenza vaccine. This chain's CDR3 is CASTRVSPYNEQFF. The CDR3 nucleotides read TGTGCCAGCACAAGGGTGTCTCCCTACAATGAGCAGTTCTTC.